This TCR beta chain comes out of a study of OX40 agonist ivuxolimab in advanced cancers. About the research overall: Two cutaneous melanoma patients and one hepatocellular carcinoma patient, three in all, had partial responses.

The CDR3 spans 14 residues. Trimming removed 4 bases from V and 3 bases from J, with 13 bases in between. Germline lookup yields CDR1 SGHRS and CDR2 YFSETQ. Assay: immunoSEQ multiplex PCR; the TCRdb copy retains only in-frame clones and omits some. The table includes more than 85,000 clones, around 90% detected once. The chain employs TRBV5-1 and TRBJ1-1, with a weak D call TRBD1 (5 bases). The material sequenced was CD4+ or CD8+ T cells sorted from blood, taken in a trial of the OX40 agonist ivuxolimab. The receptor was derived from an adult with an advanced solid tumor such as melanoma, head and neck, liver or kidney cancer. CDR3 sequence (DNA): TGCGCCAGCAGCCTGGACGCAGGGTACACTGAAGCTTTCTTT. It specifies CASSLDAGYTEAFF.